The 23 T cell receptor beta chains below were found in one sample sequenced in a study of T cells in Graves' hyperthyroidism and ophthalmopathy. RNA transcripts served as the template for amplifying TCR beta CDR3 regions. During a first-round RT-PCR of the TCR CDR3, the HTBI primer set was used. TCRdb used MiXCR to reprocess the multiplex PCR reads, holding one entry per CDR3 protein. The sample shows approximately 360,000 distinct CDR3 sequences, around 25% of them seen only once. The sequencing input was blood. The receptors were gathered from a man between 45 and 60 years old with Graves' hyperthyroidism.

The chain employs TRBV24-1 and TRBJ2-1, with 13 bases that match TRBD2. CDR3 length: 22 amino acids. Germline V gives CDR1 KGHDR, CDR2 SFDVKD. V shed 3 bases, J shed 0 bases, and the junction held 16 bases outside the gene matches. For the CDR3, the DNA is TGTGCCACCAGTGATAGGGACTCGGGACTAGCGGGACCCTCTAGCTCCTACAATGAGCAGTTCTTC. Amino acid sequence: CATSDRDSGLAGPSSSYNEQFF.

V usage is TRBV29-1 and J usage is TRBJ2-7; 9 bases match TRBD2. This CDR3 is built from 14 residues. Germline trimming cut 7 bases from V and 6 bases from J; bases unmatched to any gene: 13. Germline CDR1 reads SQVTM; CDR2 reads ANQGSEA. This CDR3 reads CSAFRASGTLEQYF. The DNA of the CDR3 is TGCAGCGCCTTTCGGGCTAGCGGGACCCTCGAGCAGTACTTC.

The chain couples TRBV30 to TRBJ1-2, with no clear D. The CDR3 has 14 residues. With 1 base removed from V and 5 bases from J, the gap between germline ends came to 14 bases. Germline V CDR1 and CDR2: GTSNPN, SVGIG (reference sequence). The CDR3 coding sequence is TGTGCCTGGAGTGGGTCCTGGCCCACTTATGGCTACACCTTC. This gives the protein CAWSGSWPTYGYTF.

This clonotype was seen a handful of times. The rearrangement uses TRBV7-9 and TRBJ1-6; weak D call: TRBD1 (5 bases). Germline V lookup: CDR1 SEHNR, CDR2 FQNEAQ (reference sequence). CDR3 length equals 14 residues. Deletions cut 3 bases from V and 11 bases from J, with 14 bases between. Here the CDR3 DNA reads TGTGCCAGCAGCTTTCCCCTCAAGGGGACACCCCTCCACTTT. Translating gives CASSFPLKGTPLHF.

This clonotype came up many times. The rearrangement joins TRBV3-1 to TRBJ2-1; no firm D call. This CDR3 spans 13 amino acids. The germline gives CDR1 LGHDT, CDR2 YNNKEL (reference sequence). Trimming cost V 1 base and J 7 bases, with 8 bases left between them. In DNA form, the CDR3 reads TGTGCCAGCAGCCAAGGGTCAATGAATGAGCAGTTCTTC. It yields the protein CASSQGSMNEQFF.

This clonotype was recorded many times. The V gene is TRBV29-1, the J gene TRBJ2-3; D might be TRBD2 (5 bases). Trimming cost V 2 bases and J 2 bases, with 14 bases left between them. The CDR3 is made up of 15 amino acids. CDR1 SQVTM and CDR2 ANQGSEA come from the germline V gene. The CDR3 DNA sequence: TGCAGCGTTGAACCGACTAACACCAACACAGATACGCAGTATTTT. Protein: CSVEPTNTNTDTQYF.

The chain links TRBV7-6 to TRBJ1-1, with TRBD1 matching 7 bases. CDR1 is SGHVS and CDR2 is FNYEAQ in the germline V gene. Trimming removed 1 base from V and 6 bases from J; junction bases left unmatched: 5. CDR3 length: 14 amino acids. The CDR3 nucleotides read TGTGCCAGCAGCTTAGGGACAGGAAAGTCTGAAGCTTTCTTT. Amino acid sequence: CASSLGTGKSEAFF.

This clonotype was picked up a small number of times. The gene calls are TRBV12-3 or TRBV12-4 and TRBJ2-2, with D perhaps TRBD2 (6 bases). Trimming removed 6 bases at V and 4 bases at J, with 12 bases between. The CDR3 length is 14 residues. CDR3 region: CASSLGGITGELFF. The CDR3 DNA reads TGTGCCAGCAGCCTTGGCGGGATCACCGGGGAGCTGTTTTTT.

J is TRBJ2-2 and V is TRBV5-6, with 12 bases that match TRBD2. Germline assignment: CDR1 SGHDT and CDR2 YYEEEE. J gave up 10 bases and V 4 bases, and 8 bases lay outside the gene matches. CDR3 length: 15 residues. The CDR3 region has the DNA TGTGCCAGCAGCCTGCGACTAGCGGGAGTTGTGGAGCTGTTTTTT. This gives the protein CASSLRLAGVVELFF. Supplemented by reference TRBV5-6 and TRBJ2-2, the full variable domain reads DAGVTQSPTHLIKTRGQQVTLRCSPKSGHDTVSWYQQALGQGPQFIFQYYEEEERQRGNFPDRFSGHQFPNYSSELNVNALLLGDSALYLCASSLRLAGVVELFFGEGSRLTVL.

CDR3 region: CASSQTYGLDSYEQYF. CDR3 in DNA: TGCGCCAGCAGCCAGACTTACGGACTAGACTCCTACGAGCAGTACTTC. The chain is built from TRBV4-1 and TRBJ2-7; TRBD2 matches at 7 bases. The V gene's germline CDR1 is MGHRA and CDR2 YSYEKL. After removal of 3 bases from V and 0 bases from J, the junction contained 8 bases not matched to a gene. CDR3 length equals 16 residues.

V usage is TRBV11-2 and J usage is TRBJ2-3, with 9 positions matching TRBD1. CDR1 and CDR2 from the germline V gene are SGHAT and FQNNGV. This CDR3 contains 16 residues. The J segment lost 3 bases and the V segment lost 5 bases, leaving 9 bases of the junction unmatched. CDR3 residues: CASSPRDRVRTDTQYF. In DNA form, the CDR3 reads TGTGCCAGCAGCCCACGGGACAGGGTTAGAACAGATACGCAGTATTTT.

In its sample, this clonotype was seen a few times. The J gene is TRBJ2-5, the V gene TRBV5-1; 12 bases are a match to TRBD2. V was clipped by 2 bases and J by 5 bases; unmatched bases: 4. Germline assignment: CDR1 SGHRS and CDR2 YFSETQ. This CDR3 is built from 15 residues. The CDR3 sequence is CASSFGLAGWETQYF. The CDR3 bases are TGCGCCAGCAGCTTCGGACTAGCGGGATGGGAGACCCAGTACTTC.

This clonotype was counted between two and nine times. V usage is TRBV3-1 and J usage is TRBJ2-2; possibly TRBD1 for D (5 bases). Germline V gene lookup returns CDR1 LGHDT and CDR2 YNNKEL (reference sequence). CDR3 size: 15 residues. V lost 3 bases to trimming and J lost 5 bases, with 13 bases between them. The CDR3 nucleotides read TGTGCCAGCAGCCAGGCACCTAGGGGAACCGGGGAGCTGTTTTTT. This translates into CASSQAPRGTGELFF.

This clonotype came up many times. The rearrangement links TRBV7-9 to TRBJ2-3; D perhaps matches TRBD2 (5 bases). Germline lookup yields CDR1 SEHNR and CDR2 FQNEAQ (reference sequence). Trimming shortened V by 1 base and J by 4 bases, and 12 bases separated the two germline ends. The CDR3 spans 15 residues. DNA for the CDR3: TGTGCCAGCAGCTTAGAGGGTGGGAGTGCAGATACGCAGTATTTT. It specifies CASSLEGGSADTQYF.

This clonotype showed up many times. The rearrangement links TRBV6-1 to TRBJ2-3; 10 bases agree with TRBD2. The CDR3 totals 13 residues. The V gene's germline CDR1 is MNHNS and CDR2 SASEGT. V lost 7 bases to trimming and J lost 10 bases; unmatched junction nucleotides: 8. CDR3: CASNSGTSAPQYF. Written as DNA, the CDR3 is TGTGCCAGCAATTCTGGGACTAGCGCCCCGCAGTATTTT.

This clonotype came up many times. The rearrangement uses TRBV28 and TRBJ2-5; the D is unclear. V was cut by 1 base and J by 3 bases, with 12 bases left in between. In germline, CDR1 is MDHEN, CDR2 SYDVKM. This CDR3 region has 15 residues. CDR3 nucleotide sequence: TGTGCCAGCAGTTTATCTAGTCTTATTAAAGAGACCCAGTACTTC. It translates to CASSLSSLIKETQYF.

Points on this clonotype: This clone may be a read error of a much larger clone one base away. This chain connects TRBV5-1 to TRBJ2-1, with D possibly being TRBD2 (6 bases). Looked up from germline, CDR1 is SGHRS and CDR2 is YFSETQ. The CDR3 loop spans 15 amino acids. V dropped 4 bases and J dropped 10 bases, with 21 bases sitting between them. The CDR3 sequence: CASSDITGVVYEQFF. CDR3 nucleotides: TGCGCCAGCAGCGATATTACGGGAGTGGTCTACGAGCAGTTCTTC.

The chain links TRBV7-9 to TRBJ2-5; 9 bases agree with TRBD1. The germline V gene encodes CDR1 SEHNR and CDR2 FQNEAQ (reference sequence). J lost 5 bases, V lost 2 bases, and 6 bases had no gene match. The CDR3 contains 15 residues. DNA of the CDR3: TGTGCCAGCAGCTTACAACAGGGGGCAAAGGAGACCCAGTACTTC. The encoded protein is CASSLQQGAKETQYF.

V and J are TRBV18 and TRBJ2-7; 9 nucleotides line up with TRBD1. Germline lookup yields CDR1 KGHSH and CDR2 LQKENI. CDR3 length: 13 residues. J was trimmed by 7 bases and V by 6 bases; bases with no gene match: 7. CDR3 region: CASSRDRAGEQYF. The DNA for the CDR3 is TGTGCCAGCTCCCGGGACAGGGCTGGGGAGCAGTACTTC.

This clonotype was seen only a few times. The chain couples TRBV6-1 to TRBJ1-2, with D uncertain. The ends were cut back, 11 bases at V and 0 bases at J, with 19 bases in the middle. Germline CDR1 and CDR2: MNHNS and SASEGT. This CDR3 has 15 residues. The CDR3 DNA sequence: TGTGCCGGCGGTCAAGAGGCGGCACCTAACTATGGCTACACCTTC. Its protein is CAGGQEAAPNYGYTF.

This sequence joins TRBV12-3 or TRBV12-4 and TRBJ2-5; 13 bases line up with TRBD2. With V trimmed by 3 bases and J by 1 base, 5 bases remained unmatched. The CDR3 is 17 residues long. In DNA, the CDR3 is TGTGCCAGCAGTTTCGGACTAGCGGGAGAAACCCAAGAGACCCAGTACTTC. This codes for CASSFGLAGETQETQYF.

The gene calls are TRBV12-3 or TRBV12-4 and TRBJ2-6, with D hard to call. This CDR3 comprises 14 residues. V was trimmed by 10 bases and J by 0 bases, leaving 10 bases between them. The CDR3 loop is CAILQSSGANVLTF. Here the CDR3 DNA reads TGTGCCATACTTCAGAGCTCTGGGGCCAACGTCCTGACTTTC.

The DNA for the CDR3 is TGTGCCAGCACCGGGACCTCCCGCACAGATACGCAGTATTTT. Translated, it gives CASTGTSRTDTQYF. V and J are TRBV12-3 or TRBV12-4 and TRBJ2-3, with D possibly called TRBD1 or TRBD2 (5 bases each). Trimming shortened V by 7 bases and J by 1 base, and 12 bases separated the two germline ends. The length of the CDR3 is 14 residues.